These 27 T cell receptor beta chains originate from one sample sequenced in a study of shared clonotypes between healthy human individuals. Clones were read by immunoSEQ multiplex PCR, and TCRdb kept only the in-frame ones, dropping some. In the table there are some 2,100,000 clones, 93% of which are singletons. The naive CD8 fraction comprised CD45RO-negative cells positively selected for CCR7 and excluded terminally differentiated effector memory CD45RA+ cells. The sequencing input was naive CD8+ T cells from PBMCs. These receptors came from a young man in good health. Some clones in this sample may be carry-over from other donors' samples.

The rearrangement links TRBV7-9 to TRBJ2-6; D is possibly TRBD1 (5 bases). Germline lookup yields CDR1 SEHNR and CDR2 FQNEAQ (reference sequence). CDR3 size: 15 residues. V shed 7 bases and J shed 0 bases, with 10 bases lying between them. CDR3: CASTPGLSGANVLTF. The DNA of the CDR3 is TGTGCCAGCACCCCAGGGCTCTCTGGGGCCAACGTCCTGACTTTC.

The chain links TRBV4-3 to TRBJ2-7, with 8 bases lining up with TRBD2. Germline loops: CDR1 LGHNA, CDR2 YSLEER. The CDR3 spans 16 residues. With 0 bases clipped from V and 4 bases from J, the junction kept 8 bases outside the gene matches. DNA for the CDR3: TGCGCCAGCAGCCAAGATGGACCAGCGGGAGATTACGAGCAGTACTTC. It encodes CASSQDGPAGDYEQYF.

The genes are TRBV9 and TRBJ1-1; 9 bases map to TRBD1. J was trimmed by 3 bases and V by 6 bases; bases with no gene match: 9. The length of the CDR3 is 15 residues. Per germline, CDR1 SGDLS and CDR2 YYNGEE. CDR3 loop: CASNGYRGLDTEAFF. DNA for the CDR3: TGTGCCAGCAACGGGTACAGGGGGCTCGACACTGAAGCTTTCTTT.

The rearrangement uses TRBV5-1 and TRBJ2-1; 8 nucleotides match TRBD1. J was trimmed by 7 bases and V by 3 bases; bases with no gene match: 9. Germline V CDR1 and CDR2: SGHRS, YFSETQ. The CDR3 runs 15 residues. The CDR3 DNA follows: TGCGCCAGCAGCTACCCAGGGGGCGCCGGGAATGAGCAGTTCTTC. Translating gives CASSYPGGAGNEQFF.

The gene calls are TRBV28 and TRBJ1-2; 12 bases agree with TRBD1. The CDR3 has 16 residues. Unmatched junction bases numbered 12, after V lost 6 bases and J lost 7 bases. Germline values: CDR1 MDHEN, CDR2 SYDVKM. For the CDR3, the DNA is TGTGCCAGCAGACGGGTTGGGACAGGGGGCGACGGTGGCTACACCTTC. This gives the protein CASRRVGTGGDGGYTF.

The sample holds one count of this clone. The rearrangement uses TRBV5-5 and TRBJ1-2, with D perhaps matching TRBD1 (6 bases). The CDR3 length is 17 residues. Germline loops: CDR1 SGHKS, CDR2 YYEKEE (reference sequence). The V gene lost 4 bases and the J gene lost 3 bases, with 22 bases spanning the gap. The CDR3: CASSPTITGSADYGYTF. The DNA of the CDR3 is TGTGCCAGCAGCCCTACAATCACAGGGAGTGCGGACTATGGCTACACCTTC.

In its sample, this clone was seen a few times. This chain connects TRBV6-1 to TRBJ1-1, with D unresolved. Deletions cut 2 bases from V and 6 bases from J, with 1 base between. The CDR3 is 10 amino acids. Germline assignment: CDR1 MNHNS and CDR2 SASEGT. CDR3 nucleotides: TGTGCCAGCAGTGAACCTGAAGCTTTCTTT. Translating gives CASSEPEAFF.

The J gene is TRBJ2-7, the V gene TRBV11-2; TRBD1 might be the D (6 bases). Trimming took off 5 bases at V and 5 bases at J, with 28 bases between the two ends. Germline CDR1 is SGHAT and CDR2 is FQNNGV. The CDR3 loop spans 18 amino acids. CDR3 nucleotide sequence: TGTGCCAGCAGCCTATGGACAGCGCCTGGATCATCGGAGAACGAGCAGTACTTC. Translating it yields CASSLWTAPGSSENEQYF.

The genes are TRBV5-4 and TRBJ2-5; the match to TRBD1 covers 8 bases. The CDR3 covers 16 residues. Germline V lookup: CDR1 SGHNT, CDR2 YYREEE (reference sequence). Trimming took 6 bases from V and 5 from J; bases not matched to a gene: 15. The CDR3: CASTFARTGTLETQYF. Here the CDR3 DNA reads TGTGCCAGCACCTTTGCGAGGACAGGGACCTTGGAGACCCAGTACTTC.

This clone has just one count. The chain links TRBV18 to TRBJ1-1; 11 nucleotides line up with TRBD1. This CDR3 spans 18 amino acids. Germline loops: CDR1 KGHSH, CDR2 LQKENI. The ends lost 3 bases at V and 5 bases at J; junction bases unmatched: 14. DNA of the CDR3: TGTGCCAGCTCACCGAAGGAACGGACAGGGGGCTATTGGACTGAAGCTTTCTTT. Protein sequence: CASSPKERTGGYWTEAFF.

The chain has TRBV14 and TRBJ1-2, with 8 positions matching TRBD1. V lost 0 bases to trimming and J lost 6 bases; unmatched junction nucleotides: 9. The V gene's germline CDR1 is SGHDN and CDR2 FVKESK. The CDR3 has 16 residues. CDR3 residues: CASSQDRAGGKDGYTF. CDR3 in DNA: TGTGCCAGCAGCCAAGATCGGGCAGGGGGCAAGGATGGCTACACCTTC.

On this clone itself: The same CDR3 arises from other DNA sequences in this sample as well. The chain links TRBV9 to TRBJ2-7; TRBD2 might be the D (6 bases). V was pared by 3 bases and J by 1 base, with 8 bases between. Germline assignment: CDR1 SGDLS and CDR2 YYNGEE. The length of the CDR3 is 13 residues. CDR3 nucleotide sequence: TGTGCCAGCAGCGCGGGAGTTTCCTACGAGCAGTACTTC. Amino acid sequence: CASSAGVSYEQYF.

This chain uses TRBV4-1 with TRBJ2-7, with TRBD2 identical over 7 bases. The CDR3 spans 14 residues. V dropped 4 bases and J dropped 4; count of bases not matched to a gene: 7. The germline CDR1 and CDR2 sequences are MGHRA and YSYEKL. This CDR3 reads CASSLGGGMYEQYF. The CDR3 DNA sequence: TGCGCCAGCAGCCTGGGGGGGGGAATGTACGAGCAGTACTTC.

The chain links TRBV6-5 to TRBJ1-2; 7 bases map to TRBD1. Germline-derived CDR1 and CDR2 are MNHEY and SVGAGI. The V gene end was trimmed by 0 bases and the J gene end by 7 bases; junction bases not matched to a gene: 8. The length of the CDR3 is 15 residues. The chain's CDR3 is CASSYSLGRDSGYTF. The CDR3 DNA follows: TGTGCCAGCAGTTACTCTCTCGGTAGGGACAGTGGCTACACCTTC.

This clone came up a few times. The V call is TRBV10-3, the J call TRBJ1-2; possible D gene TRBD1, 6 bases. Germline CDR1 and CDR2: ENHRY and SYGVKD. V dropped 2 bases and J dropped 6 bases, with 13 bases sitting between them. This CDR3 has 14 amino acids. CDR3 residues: CAISEPGGGDGYTF. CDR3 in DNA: TGTGCCATCAGTGAGCCGGGAGGGGGAGATGGCTACACCTTC.

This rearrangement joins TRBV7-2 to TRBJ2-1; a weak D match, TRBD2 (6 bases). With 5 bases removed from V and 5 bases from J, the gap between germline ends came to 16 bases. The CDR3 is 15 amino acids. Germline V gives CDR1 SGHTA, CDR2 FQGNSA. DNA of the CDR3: TGTGCCAGCAGCCTCCGGGACTGGCGAGACAATGAGCAGTTCTTC. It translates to CASSLRDWRDNEQFF.

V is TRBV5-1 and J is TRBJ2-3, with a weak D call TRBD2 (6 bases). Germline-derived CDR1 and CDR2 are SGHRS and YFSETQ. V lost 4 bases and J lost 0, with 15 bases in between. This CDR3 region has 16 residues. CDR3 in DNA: TGCGCCAGCAGCACCGGACCGGAGGGGAGCACAGATACGCAGTATTTT. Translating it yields CASSTGPEGSTDTQYF.

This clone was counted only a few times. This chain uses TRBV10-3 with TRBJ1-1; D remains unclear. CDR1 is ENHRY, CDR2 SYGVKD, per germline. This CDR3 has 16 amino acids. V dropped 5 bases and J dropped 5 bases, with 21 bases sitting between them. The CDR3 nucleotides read TGTGCCATCAGTAAAACGACCGACACCGCAAAAACTGAAGCTTTCTTT. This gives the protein CAISKTTDTAKTEAFF.

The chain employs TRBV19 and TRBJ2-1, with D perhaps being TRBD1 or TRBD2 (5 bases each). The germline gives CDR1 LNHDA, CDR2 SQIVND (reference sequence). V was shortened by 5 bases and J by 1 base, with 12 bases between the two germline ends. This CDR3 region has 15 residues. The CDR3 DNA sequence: TGTGCCAGTAGTTTCGGGGCCAAATCCTACAATGAGCAGTTCTTC. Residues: CASSFGAKSYNEQFF.

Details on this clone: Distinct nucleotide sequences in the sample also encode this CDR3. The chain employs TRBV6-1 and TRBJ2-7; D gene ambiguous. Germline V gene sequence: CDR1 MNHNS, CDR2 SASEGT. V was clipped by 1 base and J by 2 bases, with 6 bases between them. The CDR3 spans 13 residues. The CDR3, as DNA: TGTGCCAGCAGTGAAGGGAAGACCTACGAGCAGTACTTC. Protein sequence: CASSEGKTYEQYF.

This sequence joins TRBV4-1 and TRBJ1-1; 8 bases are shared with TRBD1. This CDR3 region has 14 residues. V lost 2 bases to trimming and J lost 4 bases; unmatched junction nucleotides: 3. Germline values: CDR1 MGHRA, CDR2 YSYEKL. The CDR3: CASSQQGAGTEAFF. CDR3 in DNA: TGCGCCAGCAGCCAACAGGGGGCGGGCACTGAAGCTTTCTTT.

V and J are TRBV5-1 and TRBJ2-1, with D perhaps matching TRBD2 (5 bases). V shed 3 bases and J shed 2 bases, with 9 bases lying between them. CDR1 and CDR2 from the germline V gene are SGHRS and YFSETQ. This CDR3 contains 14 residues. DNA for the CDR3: TGCGCCAGCAGCTCCCCGGGAACCTACAATGAGCAGTTCTTC. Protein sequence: CASSSPGTYNEQFF.

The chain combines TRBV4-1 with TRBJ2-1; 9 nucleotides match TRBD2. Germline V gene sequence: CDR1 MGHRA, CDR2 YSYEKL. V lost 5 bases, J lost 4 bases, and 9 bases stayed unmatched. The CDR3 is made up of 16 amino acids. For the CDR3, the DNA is TGCGCCAGCAGCAAAACTCTAGCGGGACCTTACAATGAGCAGTTCTTC. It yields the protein CASSKTLAGPYNEQFF.

CDR3: CASSKWTGGGKGPQHF. The DNA of the CDR3 is TGTGCCAGCAGCAAATGGACAGGGGGCGGGAAGGGGCCCCAGCATTTT. The chain carries TRBV11-2 and TRBJ1-5; 11 positions match TRBD1. This CDR3 is built from 16 residues. The ends lost 5 bases at V and 9 bases at J; junction bases unmatched: 12. CDR1 is SGHAT and CDR2 is FQNNGV in the germline V gene.

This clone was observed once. CDR3 coding DNA: TGCAGCGTTCTAGATGGGGCCGAGCAGTACTTC. Translating gives CSVLDGAEQYF. The V call is TRBV29-1, the J call TRBJ2-7; the D gene is possibly TRBD1 (5 bases). V was clipped by 5 bases and J by 6 bases, with 11 bases between them. The germline V gene encodes CDR1 SQVTM and CDR2 ANQGSEA. This CDR3 has 11 amino acids.

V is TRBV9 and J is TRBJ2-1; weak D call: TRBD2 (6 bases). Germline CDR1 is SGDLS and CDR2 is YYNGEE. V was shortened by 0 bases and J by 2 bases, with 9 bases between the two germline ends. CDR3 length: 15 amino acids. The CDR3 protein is CASSVEVAAYNEQFF. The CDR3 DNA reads TGTGCCAGCAGCGTAGAAGTAGCGGCCTACAATGAGCAGTTCTTC.

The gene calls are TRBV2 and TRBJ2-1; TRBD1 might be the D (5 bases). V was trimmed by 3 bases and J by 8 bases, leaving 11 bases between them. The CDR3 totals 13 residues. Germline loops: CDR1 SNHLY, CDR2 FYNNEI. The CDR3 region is CASSEDNPYEQFF. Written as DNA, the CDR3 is TGTGCCAGCAGTGAGGACAACCCCTATGAGCAGTTCTTC.